Listed below are T cell receptor beta chains from one sample, sequenced in a study of shared clonotypes between healthy human individuals. Using immunoSEQ multiplex PCR, the repertoire was profiled, and TCRdb retains in-frame clones only, with some absent. This sample has roughly 2.2 million clones, with over 90% found just once. Sequencing was done on a sample of naive CD4+ T cells from PBMCs. All receptors derive from a man aged 18 to 30 in good health. Some clones in this sample may be carry-over from other donors' samples. CDR3s include the opening cysteine and the closing phenylalanine or tryptophan. The D gene is left open where the match is weak. Rows give clone size only sometimes, using once, few, many, or a class for an expanded clone.

V	size	J	D	DNA	CDR3
TRBV28	NA	TRBJ1-2	TRBD1	TGTGCCAGCAGTTTATCCTACGGACAGGGGGCGAAGGGCTACACCTTC	CASSLSYGQGAKGYTF
TRBV10-1	NA	TRBJ2-3	TRBD2	TGCGCCAGCAGTGAGACTAGCGGGATAACAGATACGCAGTATTTT	CASSETSGITDTQYF
TRBV7-9	once	TRBJ2-7	NA	TGTGCCAGCAGCTTAGGGCTCGGGGGGCCCCAGGGCGAGCAGTACTTC	CASSLGLGGPQGEQYF
TRBV5-1	NA	TRBJ2-1	NA	TGCGCCAGCAGCTCTCCAGGTAGCTCCTACAATGAGCAGTTCTTC	CASSSPGSSYNEQFF
TRBV5-1	NA	TRBJ1-5	TRBD1	TGCGCCAGCAGCTTCACAGGGGGCGATCAGCCCCAGCATTTT	CASSFTGGDQPQHF
TRBV19	few	TRBJ1-1	TRBD1	TGTGCCAGTTGGGGAGGGGACAGGGCCACTGAAGCTTTCTTT	CASWGGDRATEAFF
TRBV9	NA	TRBJ1-3	NA	TGTGCCAGCAGCGTAGGACAACTATCCTCTGGAAACACCATATATTTT	CASSVGQLSSGNTIYF
TRBV28	NA	TRBJ2-7	NA	TGTGCCAGCAGTTTAAATCCCATACCATCCTACGAGCAGTACTTC	CASSLNPIPSYEQYF
TRBV4-2	NA	TRBJ2-1	TRBD2	TGTGCCAGCAGCCAAGTTAGAGCGGGAGGGCCGGATGAGCAGTTCTTC	CASSQVRAGGPDEQFF
TRBV27	NA	TRBJ1-5	TRBD1	TGTGCCAGCAGTCCCCAAGACAGGGAGGATGAAAGCAATCAGCCCCAGCATTTT	CASSPQDREDESNQPQHF
TRBV9	NA	TRBJ2-1	NA	TGTGCCAGCAGCGTAGATGTAGGGACCAATGAGCAGTTCTTC	CASSVDVGTNEQFF
TRBV9	NA	TRBJ2-2	NA	TGTGCCAGCAGCGTAGTGGCACTCTCCGGGGAGCTGTTTTTT	CASSVVALSGELFF
TRBV29-1	once	TRBJ1-1	NA	TGCAGCGTTGGGGGACGTTTGAACACTGAAGCTTTCTTT	CSVGGRLNTEAFF
TRBV21-1	NA	TRBJ1-2	NA	TGTGCCAGCAGCAAAGCGGTTCAGGGACAGACTAACTATGGCTACACCTTC	CASSKAVQGQTNYGYTF
TRBV4-2	NA	TRBJ2-3	TRBD1	TGTGCCAGCAGCCACCCGGGACAGGGGATCCCAGATACGCAGTATTTT	CASSHPGQGIPDTQYF
TRBV4-1	NA	TRBJ2-7	TRBD2	TGCGCCAGCAGCTATAGCGGGGACTCCACTTTAGGGCAGTACTTC	CASSYSGDSTLGQYF
TRBV4-3	once	TRBJ1-2	NA	TGCGCCAGCAGCCAAGTTGTCTCCCGAAATGGCTACACCTTC	CASSQVVSRNGYTF
TRBV5-6	once	TRBJ1-5	TRBD1	TGTGCCAGCAGCTTGGGGGACAGCGATCATAGCAATCAGCCCCAGCATTTT	CASSLGDSDHSNQPQHF
TRBV9	NA	TRBJ1-1	NA	TGTGCCAGCAGCATCAACAGCGGGGCTGAAGCTTTCTTT	CASSINSGAEAFF
TRBV18	NA	TRBJ2-2	NA	TGTGCCAGCTCCCCTAGGGCCAACACCGGGGAGCTGTTTTTT	CASSPRANTGELFF
TRBV20-1	NA	TRBJ2-7	NA	TGCAGTGTGGGCAGGGCGTGGGAGCAGTACTTC	CSVGRAWEQYF
TRBV12-5	NA	TRBJ2-7	NA	TGTGCTAGTGGTTTGGGGGGCGCGAGCCACGAGCAGTACTTC	CASGLGGASHEQYF
TRBV11-2	once	TRBJ2-1	TRBD2	TGTGCCAGCAGCCCCTTGTTGGCGGGAGGGAACAATGAGCAGTTCTTC	CASSPLLAGGNNEQFF
TRBV5-1	few	TRBJ1-3	NA	TGCGCCAGCAGCTTGGGGGGTTCTGGAAACACCATATATTTT	CASSLGGSGNTIYF
TRBV28	NA	TRBJ1-1	TRBD1	TGTGCCAGCAGTTTAACAGGGGTTGTGACTGAAGCTTTCTTT	CASSLTGVVTEAFF